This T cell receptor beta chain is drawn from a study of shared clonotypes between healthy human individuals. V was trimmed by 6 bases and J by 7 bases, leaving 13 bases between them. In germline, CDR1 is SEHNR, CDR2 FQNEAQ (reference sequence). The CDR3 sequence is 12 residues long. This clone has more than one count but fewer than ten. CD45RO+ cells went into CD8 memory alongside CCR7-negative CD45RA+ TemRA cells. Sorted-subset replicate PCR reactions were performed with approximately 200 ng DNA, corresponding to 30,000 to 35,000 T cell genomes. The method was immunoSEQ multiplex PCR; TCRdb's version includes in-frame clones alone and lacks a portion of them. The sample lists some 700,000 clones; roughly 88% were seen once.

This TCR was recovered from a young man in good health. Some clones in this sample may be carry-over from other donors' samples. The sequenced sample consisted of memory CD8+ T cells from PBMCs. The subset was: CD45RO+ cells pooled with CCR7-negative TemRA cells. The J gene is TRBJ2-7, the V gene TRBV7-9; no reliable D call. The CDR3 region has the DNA TGTGCCAGCAGATTACTACCGGAGGAGCAGTACTTC. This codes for CASRLLPEEQYF.